The clone carrying this TCR beta chain was seen many times. The TCR beta CDR3 regions underwent amplification using RNA transcripts as the source. During a first-round RT-PCR of the TCR CDR3, the HTBI primer set was used. MiXCR, applied by TCRdb to the multiplex PCR reads, yields one record per CDR3 protein. The table shows roughly 300,000 distinct CDR3 sequences, with 25% occurring only once. The sample comes from a study of T cells in Graves' hyperthyroidism and ophthalmopathy. This CDR3 has 13 amino acids. Germline V gene lookup returns CDR1 MNHNS and CDR2 SASEGT. Unmatched junction bases numbered 3, after V lost 6 bases and J lost 4 bases.

Material: blood. The clonotype originates from a man aged 35 to 55 with Graves' hyperthyroidism that later progressed to Graves' ophthalmopathy. The chain combines TRBV6-1 with TRBJ1-1, with 9 bases that match TRBD1. The CDR3 coding sequence is TGTGCCAGCAGACCGGACAGGGGCACTGAAGCTTTCTTT. Translated: CASRPDRGTEAFF.